This T cell receptor beta chain was sequenced for a study of blood T cell repertoires in COVID-19. Assay: immunoSEQ multiplex PCR; the TCRdb copy retains only in-frame clones and omits some. In the table there are tens of thousands of clones, 87% of which are singletons. The CDR3 runs to 14 residues. J was trimmed by 1 base and V by 6 bases; bases with no gene match: 3. Looked up from germline, CDR1 is LGHNA and CDR2 is YSLEER. This clone occurred once. Specimen: peripheral blood. This chain joins TRBV4-3 and TRBJ1-1, with TRBD1 identical over 9 bases. The sequence came from a human donor in a cohort sampled during active COVID-19. CDR3 coding DNA: TGCGCCAGCAGTTACAGGGGGCAGAACACTGAAGCTTTCTTT. Translated: CASSYRGQNTEAFF.